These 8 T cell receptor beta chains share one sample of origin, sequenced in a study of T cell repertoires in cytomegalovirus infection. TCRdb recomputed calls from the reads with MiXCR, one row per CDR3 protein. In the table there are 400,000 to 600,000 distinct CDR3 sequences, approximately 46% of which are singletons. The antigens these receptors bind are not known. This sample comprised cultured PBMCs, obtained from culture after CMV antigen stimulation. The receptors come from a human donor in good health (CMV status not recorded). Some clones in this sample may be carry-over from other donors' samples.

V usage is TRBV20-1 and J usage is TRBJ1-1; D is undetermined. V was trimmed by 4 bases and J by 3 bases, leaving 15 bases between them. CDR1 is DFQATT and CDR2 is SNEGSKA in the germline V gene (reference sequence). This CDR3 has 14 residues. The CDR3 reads CSATRGGRDTEAFF. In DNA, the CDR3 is TGCAGTGCTACCCGTGGAGGGAGGGACACTGAAGCTTTCTTT.

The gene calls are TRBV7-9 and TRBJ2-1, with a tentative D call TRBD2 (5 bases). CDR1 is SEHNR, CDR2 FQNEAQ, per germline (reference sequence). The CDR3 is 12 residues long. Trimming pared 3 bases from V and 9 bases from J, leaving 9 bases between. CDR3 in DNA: TGTGCCAGCAGCTTCGGGGTCAGTGAGCAGTTCTTC. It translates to CASSFGVSEQFF.

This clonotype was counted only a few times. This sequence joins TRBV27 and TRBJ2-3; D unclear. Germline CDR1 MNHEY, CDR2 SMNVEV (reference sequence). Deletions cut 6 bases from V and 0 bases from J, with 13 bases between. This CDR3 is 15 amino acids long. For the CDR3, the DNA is TGTGCCAGCAGCCGACGGCCAACTAGCACAGATACGCAGTATTTT. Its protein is CASSRRPTSTDTQYF.

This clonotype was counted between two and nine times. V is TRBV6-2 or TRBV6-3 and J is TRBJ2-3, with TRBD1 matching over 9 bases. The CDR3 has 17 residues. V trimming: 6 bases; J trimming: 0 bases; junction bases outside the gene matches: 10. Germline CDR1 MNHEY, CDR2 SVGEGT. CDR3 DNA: TGTGCCAGCAGCATCATTCCGGGACAGGGTAGCACAGATACGCAGTATTTT. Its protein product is CASSIIPGQGSTDTQYF.

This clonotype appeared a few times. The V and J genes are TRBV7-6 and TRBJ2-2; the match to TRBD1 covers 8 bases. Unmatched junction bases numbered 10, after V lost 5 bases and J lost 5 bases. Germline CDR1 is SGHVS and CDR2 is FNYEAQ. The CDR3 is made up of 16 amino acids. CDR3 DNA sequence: TGTGCCAGCAGCCCTCGGACAGGGCAAGGTACCGGGGAGCTGTTTTTT. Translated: CASSPRTGQGTGELFF.

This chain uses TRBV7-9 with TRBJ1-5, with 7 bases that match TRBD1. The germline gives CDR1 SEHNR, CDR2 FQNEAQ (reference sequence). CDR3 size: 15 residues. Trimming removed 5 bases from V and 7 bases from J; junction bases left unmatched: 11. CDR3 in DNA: TGTGCCAGCAGCCTAGGACAGGCCCTTTCCCAGCCCCAGCATTTT. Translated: CASSLGQALSQPQHF.

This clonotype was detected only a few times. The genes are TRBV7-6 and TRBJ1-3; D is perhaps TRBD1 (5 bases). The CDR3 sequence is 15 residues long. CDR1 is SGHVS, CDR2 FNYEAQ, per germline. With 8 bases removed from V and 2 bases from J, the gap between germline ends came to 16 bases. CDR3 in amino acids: CASSSGDDPGNTIYF. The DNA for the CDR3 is TGTGCCAGCTCGTCGGGGGACGATCCTGGAAACACCATATATTTT.

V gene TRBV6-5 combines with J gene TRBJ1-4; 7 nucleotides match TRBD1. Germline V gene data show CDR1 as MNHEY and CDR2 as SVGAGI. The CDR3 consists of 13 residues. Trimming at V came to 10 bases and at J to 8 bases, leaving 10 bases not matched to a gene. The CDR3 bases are TGTGCCACCCGGGACAGTGGGGCGGAAAAACTGTTTTTT. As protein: CATRDSGAEKLFF.